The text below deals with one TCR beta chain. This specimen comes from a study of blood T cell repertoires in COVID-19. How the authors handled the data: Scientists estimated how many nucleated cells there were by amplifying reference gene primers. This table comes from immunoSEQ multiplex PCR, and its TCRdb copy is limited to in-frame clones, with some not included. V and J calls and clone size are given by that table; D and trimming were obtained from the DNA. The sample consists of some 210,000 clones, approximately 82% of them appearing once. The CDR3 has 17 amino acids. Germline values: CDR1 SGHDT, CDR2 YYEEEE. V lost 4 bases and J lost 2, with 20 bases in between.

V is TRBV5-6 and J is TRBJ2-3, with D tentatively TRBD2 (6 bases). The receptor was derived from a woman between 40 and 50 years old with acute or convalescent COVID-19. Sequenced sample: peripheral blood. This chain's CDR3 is CASSSRRGRGITDTQYF. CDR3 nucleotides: TGTGCCAGCAGCAGTCGTCGTGGGCGGGGCATCACAGATACGCAGTATTTT.